This T cell receptor beta chain emerged from a study of PD-L1 blockade in urothelial cancer. Germline V gene data show CDR1 as SQVTM and CDR2 as ANQGSEA. Trimming cost V 5 bases and J 0 bases, with 10 bases left between them. This CDR3 comprises 13 residues. TCRdb's copy holds only in-frame clones and misses some; the assay was immunoSEQ multiplex PCR. The table includes around 35,000 clones, 65% to 85% detected once. The TCR comes from a man in his fifties or sixties with urothelial cancer. J is TRBJ1-1 and V is TRBV29-1; D not certain. The starting material was PBMCs, obtained around atezolizumab (anti-PD-L1) treatment. CDR3 coding DNA: TGCAGCGTTAGTCGACACGTGAACACTGAAGCTTTCTTT. Translating it yields CSVSRHVNTEAFF.